The 22 T cell receptor beta chains in this list originate from one sample, sequenced in a study of tumor-infiltrating lymphocytes in oesophageal squamous cell carcinoma (TCRdb year 2016). Receptor libraries were prepared by PCR. The listed sequencing device is Illumina HiSeq 2000. TCRdb itself trimmed the public reads at Q25 with fastp, ran MiXCR and retained productive beta chains. Here each entry gathers all rows of one CDR3 protein and keeps the most common genes and DNA. Present in this sample are about 20,000 distinct CDR3 sequences, 40% to 50% of which were seen just once. The ten biggest clones cover roughly 14% of the sample. The sample was normal esophageal tissue next to the tumor. The receptors stem from a male donor with esophageal squamous cell carcinoma.

With respect to this clonotype: The conserved final phenylalanine or tryptophan is absent from the CDR3, which likely points to a read error. The DNA is left out, because the CDR3 cannot be placed on it with certainty; the CDR3 is given as TCRdb lists it. The gene calls are TRBV7-2 and TRBJ2-1. Germline CDR1 reads SGHTA; CDR2 reads FQGNSA. The CDR3 is 15 amino acids in total, end residues counted. CDR3 sequence: CASSFVREYGYTFGS.

V usage is TRBV28 and J usage is TRBJ2-3; 7 bases align to TRBD1. The CDR3 sequence is 15 residues long. Losses at the gene ends were 6 bases for V and 8 bases for J; bases not matched to a gene: 14. Germline V gene data show CDR1 as MDHEN and CDR2 as SYDVKM. For the CDR3, the DNA is TGTGCCAGCAGAAAACCCGACAGGGTACGAGTTACGCAGTATTTT. Its protein product is CASRKPDRVRVTQYF.

The J gene is TRBJ1-1, the V gene TRBV27; D may be TRBD1 (6 bases). V dropped 1 base and J dropped 5 bases, with 11 bases sitting between them. This CDR3 comprises 14 residues. Germline CDR1 is MNHEY and CDR2 is SMNVEV (reference sequence). The CDR3 DNA sequence: TGTGCCAGCAGTTTATTCCCACAGGGAACTGAAGCTTTCTTT. The encoded protein is CASSLFPQGTEAFF.

The gene calls are TRBV6-1 and TRBJ2-6, with 8 bases aligning to TRBD1. J gave up 2 bases and V 5 bases, and 8 bases lay outside the gene matches. CDR1 and CDR2 (germline): MNHNS, SASEGT. The CDR3 is 17 residues long. The CDR3 protein is CASSIGQGGPGANVLTF. The CDR3 nucleotides read TGTGCCAGCAGTATCGGACAGGGAGGACCTGGGGCCAACGTCCTGACTTTC.

This clonotype has a count of ten or more. This chain links TRBV7-3 with TRBJ2-3, with D maybe TRBD2 (6 bases). This CDR3 has 15 amino acids. V lost 2 bases and J 4 bases, leaving 13 bases between the germline ends. CDR1 and CDR2 from the germline V gene are SGHTA and FQGTGA. CDR3 sequence (DNA): TGTGCCAGCAGCTTACTTACGGGAGTCTCAGATACGCAGTATTTT. Its translation is CASSLLTGVSDTQYF.

This clonotype occurred a few times. The chain joins TRBV7-3 to TRBJ1-2, with D possibly matching TRBD1 (6 bases). Looked up from germline, CDR1 is SGHTA and CDR2 is FQGTGA. There are 13 residues in the CDR3. V was pared by 5 bases and J by 6 bases, with 13 bases between. The DNA of the CDR3 is TGTGCCAGCAGCCACACAGGGTTCGATGGCTACACCTTC. Translation gives CASSHTGFDGYTF.

This clonotype came up many times. CDR3 loop: CASSTSGVNTGELFF. CDR3 sequence (DNA): TGTGCCAGCAGCACTAGCGGAGTGAACACCGGGGAGCTGTTTTTT. V is TRBV11-2 and J is TRBJ2-2, with 8 bases identical to TRBD2. The CDR3 is made up of 15 amino acids. From germline, CDR1 is SGHAT and CDR2 FQNNGV. J was trimmed by 1 base and V by 5 bases; bases with no gene match: 3.

This clonotype was observed a handful of times. The chain couples TRBV12-3 or TRBV12-4 to TRBJ2-3; weak D call: TRBD2 (6 bases). The CDR3 has 12 residues. Trimming shortened V by 6 bases and J by 4 bases, and 8 bases separated the two germline ends. This CDR3 reads CASSRLADTQYF. DNA for the CDR3: TGTGCCAGCAGCCGACTAGCAGATACGCAGTATTTT.

This clonotype was recorded many times. Its ends do not fully match the called genes, so a read error is possible. This rearrangement joins TRBV9 to TRBJ2-5; 10 nucleotides align to TRBD1. The CDR3 runs 11 residues. Germline V CDR1 and CDR2: SGDLS, YYNGEE. The CDR3 DNA sequence: TGTGCCAGCAGCGCGGGACAGGGGTTTCACTTC. It translates to CASSAGQGFHF.

This clonotype is classed as medium-sized. This chain uses TRBV12-3 or TRBV12-4 with TRBJ1-2, with 7 bases that match TRBD1. V lost 2 bases to trimming and J lost 4 bases; unmatched junction nucleotides: 7. This CDR3 has 15 residues. CDR3 bases: TGTGCCAGCAGTTTAACCGACAGGGACGGCTATGGCTACACCTTC. Translated, it gives CASSLTDRDGYGYTF.

In this sample, this clonotype is medium-sized. The chain has TRBV11-2 and TRBJ2-3; 8 nucleotides match TRBD2. The germline gives CDR1 SGHAT, CDR2 FQNNGV. V shed 1 base and J 5 bases; nucleotides not matched to a gene: 5. The CDR3 has 15 amino acids. CDR3 coding DNA: TGTGCCAGCAGCTTAGGAAGCGGGAGTGTAGATACGCAGTATTTT. Encoded protein: CASSLGSGSVDTQYF.

This clonotype was observed a few times. The chain employs TRBV7-8 and TRBJ1-1, with a tentative D call TRBD1 (5 bases). V was trimmed by 1 base and J by 3 bases, leaving 15 bases between them. CDR1 SGHVS and CDR2 FQNEAQ come from the germline V gene. The CDR3 totals 16 residues. The CDR3 here is CASSLGSRGRDTEAFF. CDR3 bases: TGTGCCAGCAGCTTAGGTTCGAGGGGTAGGGACACTGAAGCTTTCTTT.

This chain joins TRBV7-2 and TRBJ1-1, with D unclear. The length of the CDR3 is 13 residues. V lost 2 bases to trimming and J lost 4 bases, with 8 bases between them. Germline CDR1 is SGHTA and CDR2 is FQGNSA. CDR3 coding DNA: TGTGCCAGCAGCTTATCCAAAGGCACTGAAGCTTTCTTT. Its translation: CASSLSKGTEAFF.

The sample holds one count of this clonotype. This chain joins TRBV7-2 and TRBJ2-3; tentative D call: TRBD1 (5 bases). Germline values: CDR1 SGHTA, CDR2 FQGNSA. The CDR3 covers 14 residues. Trimming left V 2 bases short and J 8 bases short, with 14 bases between. The CDR3 spells CASSLRQLRATQYF. The CDR3, as DNA: TGTGCCAGCAGCTTACGACAGCTTAGAGCTACGCAGTATTTT.

This sequence joins TRBV12-3 or TRBV12-4 and TRBJ2-6; 8 bases are shared with TRBD2. The J call is uncertain, as TRBJ2-1 better fits the DNA end. CDR3 length: 15 residues. CDR3 residues: CASSLWSGGYNEQFF. The DNA of the CDR3 is TGTGCCAGCAGTTTATGGAGCGGGGGTTACAATGAGCAGTTCTTC.

The genes are TRBV7-6 and TRBJ2-5; 7 bases align to TRBD2. The J call is uncertain, as TRBJ2-7 better fits the DNA end. The V gene's germline CDR1 is SGHVS and CDR2 FNYEAQ. This CDR3 is 13 amino acids long. CDR3 coding DNA: TGTGCCAGCAGCTCCGCACTAGCGAGCGAGCAGTACTTC. Protein product: CASSSALASEQYF.

The chain recombines TRBV19 with TRBJ1-5, with D perhaps TRBD1 (5 bases). CDR3 size: 14 residues. Trimming took off 4 bases at V and 3 bases at J, with 10 bases between the two ends. Germline-derived CDR1 and CDR2 are LNHDA and SQIVND (reference sequence). Here the CDR3 DNA reads TGTGCCAGTAGTACCGACAGTCTCAATCAGCCCCAGCATTTT. Translation gives CASSTDSLNQPQHF.

This clonotype has at least ten counts. The chain combines TRBV12-3 or TRBV12-4 with TRBJ2-1, with TRBD2 as a possible D gene (6 bases). TRBJ2-7 matches the DNA end more closely, so the J call is doubtful. This CDR3 contains 15 residues. The CDR3 coding sequence is TGTGCCAGCAGTTTACGGGAGCCCTCCTACAATGAGCAGTACTTC. This sequence encodes CASSLREPSYNEQYF.

This clonotype was seen at least ten times. V and J are TRBV19 and TRBJ2-1, with 7 bases fitting TRBD2. Germline CDR1 reads LNHDA; CDR2 reads SQIVND (reference sequence). V gave up 6 bases and J gave up 1 base; unmatched junction bases: 0. CDR3 length: 13 amino acids. This chain's CDR3 is CASSGRSYNEQFF. Here the CDR3 DNA reads TGTGCCAGTAGCGGGAGGTCCTACAATGAGCAGTTCTTC.

This clonotype was observed many times. This sequence joins TRBV11-1 and TRBJ1-1; maybe TRBD1 (6 bases). The V gene lost 5 bases and the J gene lost 0 bases, with 13 bases spanning the gap. The germline CDR1 and CDR2 sequences are SGHAT and FQDESV (reference sequence). The CDR3 has 15 residues. The CDR3 nucleotides are TGTGCCAGCAGCCTCGACAGGTTTTTGAACACTGAAGCTTTCTTT. Protein sequence: CASSLDRFLNTEAFF. The full variable domain, rest sourced from reference TRBV11-1 and TRBJ1-1, is EAEVAQSPRYKITEKSQAVAFWCDPISGHATLYWYRQILGQGPELLVQFQDESVVDDSQLPKDRFSAERLKGVDSTLKIQPAELGDSAMYLCASSLDRFLNTEAFFGQGTRLTVV.

This clonotype was counted ten times or more. This chain connects TRBV19 to TRBJ2-4; possible D gene TRBD2, 6 bases. This CDR3 has 13 residues. Germline loops: CDR1 LNHDA, CDR2 SQIVND (reference sequence). Trimming took off 8 bases at V and 9 bases at J, with 17 bases between the two ends. The CDR3 protein is CASVGRRAGIQYF. As DNA, the CDR3 is TGTGCCAGTGTGGGGAGGCGGGCTGGCATTCAGTACTTC.

This clonotype was counted many times. A much larger clone differs from this one at a single base, so this may be a read error. The chain uses TRBV7-9 and TRBJ2-1; TRBD2 matches at 7 bases. Trimming removed 8 bases from V and 10 bases from J; junction bases left unmatched: 14. CDR3 length equals 14 residues. In germline, CDR1 is SEHNR, CDR2 FQNEAQ (reference sequence). CDR3 in DNA: TGTGCCAGCCGCAGAAACGGAGACGGGGGGGAGCAGTTCTTC. Its translation is CASRRNGDGGEQFF.